The 15 T cell receptor beta chains below come from one sample, sequenced in a study of shared clonotypes between healthy human individuals. Using immunoSEQ multiplex PCR, the repertoire was profiled, and TCRdb retains in-frame clones only, with some absent. Of about 730,000 clones listed, over 55% are singletons. Sequencing was done on a sample of memory CD4+ T cells sorted from blood. Stated subset: CD45RA-negative fraction. The receptors here all came from a woman in her 30s in good health.

CDR3 in DNA: TGTGCCAGCAGATCAGCCTCCGGGACTGAAGATGGCTACACCTTC. Its translation is CASRSASGTEDGYTF. This chain uses TRBV28 with TRBJ1-2; tentatively, D is TRBD1 (5 bases). Germline V gene sequence: CDR1 MDHEN, CDR2 SYDVKM. V was cut by 6 bases and J by 6 bases, with 20 bases left in between. The CDR3 runs to 15 residues.

The V call is TRBV7-9, the J call TRBJ2-5, with 9 bases matching TRBD1. CDR3 length equals 17 residues. Germline V gives CDR1 SEHNR, CDR2 FQNEAQ (reference sequence). With V trimmed by 4 bases and J by 1 base, 10 bases remained unmatched. The CDR3, as DNA: TGTGCCAGCAGCTCATCCAACAGGGGGCGCCCCCAAGAGACCCAGTACTTC. It codes for CASSSSNRGRPQETQYF.

The gene calls are TRBV6-1 and TRBJ1-5; D is unresolved. There are 15 residues in the CDR3. Trimming stripped 3 bases from V and 0 bases from J, with 9 bases between. Germline loops: CDR1 MNHNS, CDR2 SASEGT. For the CDR3, the DNA is TGTGCCAGCAGTGAGAAGGAATATAGCAATCAGCCCCAGCATTTT. Its protein is CASSEKEYSNQPQHF.

The chain is built from TRBV28 and TRBJ1-1; the D gene is possibly TRBD1 (5 bases). Germline-derived CDR1 and CDR2 are MDHEN and SYDVKM. CDR3 length: 17 residues. V lost 4 bases to trimming and J lost 1 base, with 19 bases between them. CDR3: CASSSLGIWGSNTEAFF. CDR3 DNA: TGTGCCAGCAGTTCTCTTGGCATCTGGGGGTCGAACACTGAAGCTTTCTTT.

This sequence joins TRBV7-3 and TRBJ2-2; D is perhaps TRBD1 (7 bases). This CDR3 spans 13 amino acids. Trimming removed 5 bases from V and 5 bases from J, with 9 bases in between. Germline lookup yields CDR1 SGHTA and CDR2 FQGTGA. The CDR3 protein is CASSAGQTGELFF. CDR3 DNA: TGTGCCAGCAGCGCGGGACAGACCGGGGAGCTGTTTTTT.

The J gene is TRBJ1-1, the V gene TRBV7-6; D perhaps matches TRBD1 (5 bases). Germline V CDR1 and CDR2: SGHVS, FNYEAQ. V was clipped by 5 bases and J by 5 bases, with 12 bases between them. This CDR3 has 13 amino acids. CDR3 sequence (DNA): TGTGCCAGCAGCCTTACGCGGGGGACTGAAGCTTTCTTT. The encoded protein is CASSLTRGTEAFF.

CDR3 nucleotide sequence: TGCGCCAGCAGTGATGGCGGGACAGGGCATCAAGAGACCCAGTACTTC. Amino acids: CASSDGGTGHQETQYF. This chain joins TRBV10-1 and TRBJ2-5; 9 bases match TRBD1. V trimming: 3 bases; J trimming: 2 bases; junction bases outside the gene matches: 7. Germline V gene lookup returns CDR1 WNHNN and CDR2 SYGVQD (reference sequence). This CDR3 is built from 16 residues.

The rearrangement joins TRBV28 to TRBJ2-3, with 12 bases fitting TRBD2. The CDR3 is 18 residues long. J gave up 2 bases and V 5 bases, and 11 bases lay outside the gene matches. The germline gives CDR1 MDHEN, CDR2 SYDVKM. CDR3 sequence (DNA): TGTGCCAGCAGTAGACCCGGACTAGCGGGAAAATCCACAGATACGCAGTATTTT. It is translated as CASSRPGLAGKSTDTQYF.

The chain links TRBV19 to TRBJ2-7; no reliable D call. Germline V gene data show CDR1 as LNHDA and CDR2 as SQIVND (reference sequence). Trimming pared 5 bases from V and 2 bases from J, leaving 13 bases between. CDR3 size: 14 residues. CDR3 nucleotide sequence: TGTGCCAGTAGTCAGCGCAACCAACCCTACGAGCAGTACTTC. This encodes CASSQRNQPYEQYF.

Many counts were recorded for this clone. This sample includes further DNA sequences coding for the same CDR3. This chain joins TRBV27 and TRBJ1-3; D is undetermined. The germline V and J ends were trimmed by 2 bases and 0 bases, with 2 bases remaining between them. The CDR3 is 13 residues long. Germline-derived CDR1 and CDR2 are MNHEY and SMNVEV (reference sequence). The chain's CDR3 is CASSLNSGNTIYF. DNA of the CDR3: TGTGCCAGCAGTTTAAACTCTGGAAACACCATATATTTT.

The chain couples TRBV21-1 to TRBJ1-5. TRBV21-1 is a pseudogene segment. CDR3 length equals 11 residues. This CDR3 is CASSNHQPQHF. Written as DNA, the CDR3 is TGTGCCAGCAGCAACCATCAGCCCCAGCATTTT.

The chain uses TRBV7-9 and TRBJ1-1; D possibly corresponds to TRBD1 (5 bases). Trimming stripped 2 bases from V and 1 base from J, with 14 bases between. The CDR3 consists of 16 residues. In germline, CDR1 is SEHNR, CDR2 FQNEAQ (reference sequence). The DNA of the CDR3 is TGTGCCAGCAGCTTACCAGCCCGGACAAAGAACACTGAAGCTTTCTTT. It translates to CASSLPARTKNTEAFF.

The J gene is TRBJ1-2, the V gene TRBV2, with D unclear. The CDR3 runs 15 residues. Deletions cut 3 bases from V and 0 bases from J, with 11 bases between. Germline-derived CDR1 and CDR2 are SNHLY and FYNNEI. Here the CDR3 reads CASSDEATSNYGYTF. CDR3 nucleotide sequence: TGTGCCAGCAGTGATGAGGCGACGTCTAACTATGGCTACACCTTC.

This clone has more than one count but fewer than ten. The chain has TRBV19 and TRBJ2-2; 8 bases line up with TRBD1. The CDR3 covers 14 residues. The V gene's germline CDR1 is LNHDA and CDR2 SQIVND (reference sequence). V lost 8 bases and J lost 6; bases outside the gene matches: 8. CDR3 residues: CASVNRGNAGELFF. Written as DNA, the CDR3 is TGTGCCAGTGTCAACAGGGGGAATGCCGGGGAGCTGTTTTTT.

The chain has TRBV25-1 and TRBJ2-3; 11 bases are shared with TRBD2. In germline, CDR1 is MGHDK, CDR2 SYGVNS. The CDR3 covers 14 residues. V dropped 6 bases and J dropped 7; count of bases not matched to a gene: 6. The CDR3 DNA reads as TGTGCCAGCAGCCTAGCGGGAGGATCTAATACGCAGTATTTT. Encoded protein: CASSLAGGSNTQYF.